Detailed here is one T cell receptor beta chain. The V and J ends lost 4 bases and 4 bases respectively, with 5 bases between them. In germline, CDR1 is MNHEY, CDR2 SMNVEV (reference sequence). The CDR3 runs 11 residues. Original analysis: The assay estimated nucleated cells by amplifying reference gene primers. TCRdb's copy holds only in-frame clones and misses some; the assay was immunoSEQ multiplex PCR. D and trimming were read from the DNA, whereas the V and J calls and clone size are those reported in that table. The data show roughly 56,000 clones, with 85% to 95% seen just once and around 4.3% held by the top ten. The data are from a study of blood T cell repertoires in COVID-19. About the study: T cells, B-cell-depleted T cells, or PBMCs provided the cDNA or gDNA that served as material.

The clonotype was recovered from a man aged 45-60 years with active COVID-19. The genes are TRBV27 and TRBJ2-7; D perhaps matches TRBD1 (5 bases). Sequences were obtained from peripheral blood. The CDR3 is CASSYRYEQYF. DNA for the CDR3: TGTGCCAGCAGTTACAGGTACGAGCAGTACTTC.